A single sample is the source of the 28 T cell receptor beta chains below, sequenced in a study of T cell changes during pregnancy in multiple sclerosis. Data came from immunoSEQ multiplex PCR; TCRdb stores just in-frame clones and leaves some out. The data hold more than 70,000 clones, with around 93% observed a single time. This material consisted of peripheral blood, taken in the second trimester of pregnancy. The receptors come from a female donor with multiple sclerosis, enrolled in a pregnancy study.

The chain uses TRBV29-1 and TRBJ1-2, with D unclear. Trimming took 1 base from V and 3 from J, leaving 3 bases between them. Germline CDR1 SQVTM, CDR2 ANQGSEA. The CDR3 sequence is 11 residues long. CDR3 sequence (DNA): TGCAGCGTTGAAGCGGACTATGGCTACACCTTC. Protein product: CSVEADYGYTF.

This chain joins TRBV28 and TRBJ1-3, with D possibly being TRBD1 (5 bases). V shed 8 bases and J shed 4 bases, with 15 bases lying between them. The CDR3 sequence is 14 residues long. Germline-derived CDR1 and CDR2 are MDHEN and SYDVKM. The CDR3 DNA reads as TGTGCCAGCGGAGGGGTGGTTCGCGGAAACACCATATATTTT. Translating it yields CASGGVVRGNTIYF.

The V call is TRBV10-3, the J call TRBJ2-5; TRBD1 might be the D (5 bases). Between the trimmed V and J ends, which lost 5 bases and 2 bases, there was a span of 12 bases. Germline values: CDR1 ENHRY, CDR2 SYGVKD. The CDR3 is 14 amino acids. CDR3 nucleotide sequence: TGTGCCATCAGTTATACACAGGAGCAAGAGACCCAGTACTTC. As protein: CAISYTQEQETQYF.

The chain employs TRBV7-9 and TRBJ2-6; tentatively, D is TRBD2 (5 bases). This CDR3 spans 16 amino acids. Trimming pared 1 base from V and 1 base from J, leaving 8 bases between. The germline gives CDR1 SEHNR, CDR2 FQNEAQ (reference sequence). The CDR3 sequence is CASSLVAGSGANVLTF. Written as DNA, the CDR3 is TGTGCCAGCAGCTTAGTGGCGGGTTCTGGGGCCAACGTCCTGACTTTC.

V gene TRBV29-1 combines with J gene TRBJ2-3; maybe TRBD1 (6 bases). V lost 4 bases to trimming and J lost 2 bases, with 10 bases between them. CDR3 size: 13 residues. In germline, CDR1 is SQVTM, CDR2 ANQGSEA. The CDR3 loop reads CSVGGRATDTQYF. For the CDR3, the DNA is TGCAGCGTTGGGGGGCGCGCCACAGATACGCAGTATTTT.

The chain combines TRBV27 with TRBJ1-2, with D possibly matching TRBD1 (5 bases). Germline CDR1 and CDR2: MNHEY and SMNVEV (reference sequence). This CDR3 is built from 15 residues. V was trimmed by 6 bases and J by 5 bases, leaving 19 bases between them. This CDR3 reads CASSAPGLPSYGYTF. Written as DNA, the CDR3 is TGTGCCAGCAGCGCCCCGGGACTGCCCTCTTATGGCTACACCTTC.

This chain connects TRBV6-6 to TRBJ2-3; D gene unclear. This CDR3 contains 13 residues. V was cut by 5 bases and J by 1 base, with 7 bases left in between. Germline V gives CDR1 MNHNY, CDR2 SVGAGI (reference sequence). The CDR3 region is CASSELGTDTQYF. DNA of the CDR3: TGTGCCAGCAGTGAGCTGGGCACAGATACGCAGTATTTT.

This clone has more than one count but fewer than ten. V gene TRBV7-9 combines with J gene TRBJ1-1, with D uncertain. V dropped 3 bases and J dropped 0 bases, with 11 bases sitting between them. Germline V CDR1 and CDR2: SEHNR, FQNEAQ (reference sequence). The CDR3 totals 15 residues. The CDR3 loop reads CASSFNEALNTEAFF. DNA of the CDR3: TGTGCCAGCAGCTTCAATGAGGCTTTGAACACTGAAGCTTTCTTT.

This chain joins TRBV2 and TRBJ1-4; 9 positions match TRBD1. The V and J ends lost 6 bases and 8 bases, in that order; junction bases with no gene match: 7. This CDR3 comprises 14 residues. Germline V lookup: CDR1 SNHLY, CDR2 FYNNEI. DNA for the CDR3: TGTGCCAGCAGCCCCGGGACAGGGTCCGAAAAACTGTTTTTT. Amino acid sequence: CASSPGTGSEKLFF.

This clone appeared a single time. The chain has TRBV6-1 and TRBJ2-7; the D gene is possibly TRBD1 (6 bases). This CDR3 contains 14 residues. The germline V and J ends were trimmed by 4 bases and 1 base, with 11 bases remaining between them. Germline V gene sequence: CDR1 MNHNS, CDR2 SASEGT. The CDR3: CASSASGTSYEQYF. The DNA for the CDR3 is TGTGCCAGCAGTGCATCCGGGACATCCTACGAGCAGTACTTC.

The sample holds a few counts of this clone. V is TRBV14 and J is TRBJ1-2; tentative D call: TRBD1 (6 bases). The CDR3 has 14 residues. V was trimmed by 2 bases and J by 3 bases, leaving 10 bases between them. Germline CDR1 reads SGHDN; CDR2 reads FVKESK. The CDR3 spells CASSQYRADYGYTF. The DNA for the CDR3 is TGTGCCAGCAGCCAATACAGGGCAGACTATGGCTACACCTTC.

The chain carries TRBV11-2 and TRBJ2-1; perhaps TRBD1 as D (6 bases). This CDR3 is built from 17 residues. The V end was cut by 0 bases, the J end by 2 bases, with 14 bases between. CDR1 SGHAT and CDR2 FQNNGV come from the germline V gene. The CDR3 sequence: CASSLEAGAGAYNEQFF. The CDR3 DNA is TGTGCCAGCAGCTTAGAAGCAGGGGCAGGGGCCTACAATGAGCAGTTCTTC.

The table lists this clone with a few counts. The chain joins TRBV11-2 to TRBJ1-2; D gene ambiguous. In germline, CDR1 is SGHAT, CDR2 FQNNGV. Trimming left V 4 bases short and J 4 bases short, with 10 bases between. CDR3 size: 13 residues. The CDR3 DNA sequence: TGTGCCAGCAGCTCCAACCAGATCTATGGCTACACCTTC. Its translation: CASSSNQIYGYTF.

J is TRBJ1-1 and V is TRBV13, with TRBD1 identical over 8 bases. The CDR3 covers 14 residues. The germline gives CDR1 PRHDT, CDR2 FYEKMQ (reference sequence). After removal of 0 bases from V and 5 bases from J, the junction contained 2 bases not matched to a gene. The CDR3 DNA reads TGTGCCAGCAGCTTAGGTCAGGGGGCGACTGAAGCTTTCTTT. Encoded protein: CASSLGQGATEAFF.

J is TRBJ2-5 and V is TRBV9, with a tentative D call TRBD1 (5 bases). Between the trimmed V and J ends, which lost 3 bases and 4 bases, there was a span of 16 bases. Germline CDR1 SGDLS, CDR2 YYNGEE. CDR3 length: 15 amino acids. Written as DNA, the CDR3 is TGTGCCAGCAGCGAAAGAAGGGGATTAGGAGAGACCCAGTACTTC. Translation gives CASSERRGLGETQYF.

The chain combines TRBV30 with TRBJ1-4; D is ambiguous. The germline V and J ends were trimmed by 1 base and 6 bases, with 15 bases remaining between them. Germline loops: CDR1 GTSNPN, CDR2 SVGIG (reference sequence). CDR3 length equals 15 residues. The CDR3 sequence: CAWSGAKAGYEKLFF. The CDR3 DNA reads as TGTGCCTGGAGTGGGGCCAAGGCAGGCTATGAAAAACTGTTTTTT.

The chain recombines TRBV2 with TRBJ1-1, with 8 bases that match TRBD1. CDR3 length equals 13 residues. V lost 8 bases, J lost 6 bases, and 8 bases stayed unmatched. Germline values: CDR1 SNHLY, CDR2 FYNNEI. The CDR3 loop is CASGDRGDAEAFF. Written as DNA, the CDR3 is TGTGCCAGCGGAGACAGGGGAGACGCTGAAGCTTTCTTT.

This sequence joins TRBV13 and TRBJ1-4; D is uncertain. Trimming took off 4 bases at V and 7 bases at J, with 16 bases between the two ends. The CDR3 consists of 15 residues. Germline lookup yields CDR1 PRHDT and CDR2 FYEKMQ (reference sequence). CDR3: CASSSRPGAPEKLFF. CDR3 sequence (DNA): TGTGCCAGCAGCTCCCGACCGGGAGCTCCTGAAAAACTGTTTTTT.

The V gene is TRBV25-1, the J gene TRBJ2-1; 11 bases fit TRBD2. Germline loops: CDR1 MGHDK, CDR2 SYGVNS. J lost 0 bases, V lost 3 bases, and 7 bases had no gene match. This CDR3 region has 18 residues. The CDR3 reads CASSETLAGGSSYNEQFF. Here the CDR3 DNA reads TGTGCCAGCAGTGAGACCCTAGCGGGGGGTAGCTCCTACAATGAGCAGTTCTTC.

This chain connects TRBV19 to TRBJ1-1, with D possibly TRBD1 on 6 matching bases. V was pared by 11 bases and J by 9 bases, with 22 bases between. The germline V gene encodes CDR1 LNHDA and CDR2 SQIVND (reference sequence). The CDR3 extends over 13 amino acids. The CDR3 region is CAGRGLAWAKAFF. CDR3 DNA sequence: TGTGCCGGGCGGGGGCTGGCGTGGGCGAAAGCTTTCTTT.

V usage is TRBV6-5 and J usage is TRBJ1-2, with 7 nucleotides matching TRBD1. Germline CDR1 reads MNHEY; CDR2 reads SVGAGI. V dropped 6 bases and J dropped 7; count of bases not matched to a gene: 11. This CDR3 region has 14 residues. CDR3 coding DNA: TGTGCCAGCAGCCGCCCTGACAGGGTGTCTGGCTACACCTTC. Its translation: CASSRPDRVSGYTF.

The chain carries TRBV7-6 and TRBJ2-5, with 10 bases that match TRBD1. Germline CDR1 SGHVS, CDR2 FNYEAQ. The CDR3 covers 15 residues. V shed 1 base, J shed 8 bases, and the junction held 7 bases outside the gene matches. CDR3 in DNA: TGTGCCAGCAGCTTAGTTAGTGGACAGGGGGAAACCCAGTACTTC. Translated: CASSLVSGQGETQYF.

The V and J genes are TRBV27 and TRBJ2-7; 11 nucleotides line up with TRBD1. J lost 4 bases, V lost 6 bases, and 8 bases had no gene match. The CDR3 runs 15 residues. CDR1 is MNHEY, CDR2 SMNVEV, per germline (reference sequence). The CDR3 reads CASRREGTGGYEQYF. The CDR3 nucleotides are TGTGCCAGCAGGCGTGAAGGGACAGGGGGGTACGAGCAGTACTTC.

The chain employs TRBV6-1 and TRBJ2-7; a weak D match, TRBD2 (5 bases). The germline gives CDR1 MNHNS, CDR2 SASEGT. The CDR3 spans 15 residues. Deletions cut 0 bases from V and 5 bases from J, with 14 bases between. In DNA, the CDR3 is TGTGCCAGCAGTGAAGCCATTGGGAGTGCAGACGAGCAGTACTTC. It specifies CASSEAIGSADEQYF.

The V and J genes are TRBV30 and TRBJ1-1; the match to TRBD1 covers 7 bases. The CDR3 consists of 14 residues. Germline loops: CDR1 GTSNPN, CDR2 SVGIG (reference sequence). With 5 bases clipped from V and 2 bases from J, the junction kept 8 bases outside the gene matches. The CDR3 DNA is TGTGCCTGGCCTCGGGGACAGACTAACACTGAAGCTTTCTTT. It encodes CAWPRGQTNTEAFF.

V gene TRBV2 combines with J gene TRBJ2-7, with D perhaps matching TRBD1 (6 bases). The ends were cut back, 5 bases at V and 2 bases at J, with 19 bases in the middle. CDR1 and CDR2 from the germline V gene are SNHLY and FYNNEI. This CDR3 spans 16 amino acids. The CDR3 reads CASSKLSGQKAYEQYF. The CDR3 coding sequence is TGTGCCAGCAGTAAACTATCTGGACAGAAAGCCTACGAGCAGTACTTC.

V and J are TRBV4-2 and TRBJ2-7; tentative D call: TRBD2 (5 bases). The CDR3 is 15 amino acids. Trimming cost V 5 bases and J 0 bases, with 14 bases left between them. The germline CDR1 and CDR2 sequences are LGHNA and YNFKEQ. The CDR3 DNA reads TGTGCCAGCAGCAATACCGGGGAAAGCTCCTACGAGCAGTACTTC. Translating it yields CASSNTGESSYEQYF.

The chain recombines TRBV5-1 with TRBJ2-5, with 9 bases that match TRBD1. Germline V gene data show CDR1 as SGHRS and CDR2 as YFSETQ. The CDR3 is 13 amino acids. J lost 5 bases, V lost 4 bases, and 3 bases had no gene match. The CDR3 protein is CASSTGGGETQYF. The CDR3 DNA reads TGCGCCAGCAGCACAGGGGGCGGTGAGACCCAGTACTTC.